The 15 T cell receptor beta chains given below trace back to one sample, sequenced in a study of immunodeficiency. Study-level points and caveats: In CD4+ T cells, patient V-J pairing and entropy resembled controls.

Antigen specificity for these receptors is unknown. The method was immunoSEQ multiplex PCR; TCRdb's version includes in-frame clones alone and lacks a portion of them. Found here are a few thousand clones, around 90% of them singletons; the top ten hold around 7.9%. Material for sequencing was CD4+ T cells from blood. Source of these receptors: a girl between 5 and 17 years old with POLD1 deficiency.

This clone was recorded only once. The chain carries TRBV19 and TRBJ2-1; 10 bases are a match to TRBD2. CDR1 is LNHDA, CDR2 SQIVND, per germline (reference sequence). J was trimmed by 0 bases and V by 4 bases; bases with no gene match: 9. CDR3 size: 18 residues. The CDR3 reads CASSREAGGPSSYNEQFF. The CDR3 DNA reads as TGTGCCAGTAGTAGGGAAGCGGGAGGGCCAAGCTCCTACAATGAGCAGTTCTTC.

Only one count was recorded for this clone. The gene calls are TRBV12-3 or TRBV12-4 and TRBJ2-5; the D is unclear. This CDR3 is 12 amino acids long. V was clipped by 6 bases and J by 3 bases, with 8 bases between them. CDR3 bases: TGTGCCAGCAGCCGTCAGGAAGAGACCCAGTACTTC. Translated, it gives CASSRQEETQYF.

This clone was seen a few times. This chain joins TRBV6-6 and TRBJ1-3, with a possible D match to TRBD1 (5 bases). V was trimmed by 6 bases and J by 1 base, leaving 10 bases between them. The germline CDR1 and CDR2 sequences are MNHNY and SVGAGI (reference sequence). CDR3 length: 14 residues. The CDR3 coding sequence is TGTGCCAGCAGGGGGGGTAGTTCTGGAAACACCATATATTTT. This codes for CASRGGSSGNTIYF.

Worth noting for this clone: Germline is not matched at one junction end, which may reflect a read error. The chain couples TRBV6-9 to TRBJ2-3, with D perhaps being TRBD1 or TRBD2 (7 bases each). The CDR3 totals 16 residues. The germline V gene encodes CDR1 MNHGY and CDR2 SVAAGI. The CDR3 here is CASRPGQMTSTDTQYF. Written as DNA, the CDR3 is TGTGCCAGCAGGCCGGGACAGATGACTAGCACAGATACTCAGTATTTT.

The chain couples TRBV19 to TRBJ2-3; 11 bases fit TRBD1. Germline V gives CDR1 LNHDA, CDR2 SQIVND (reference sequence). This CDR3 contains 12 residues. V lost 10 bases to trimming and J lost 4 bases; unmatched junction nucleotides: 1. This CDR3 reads CATGQGADTQYF. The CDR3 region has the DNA TGTGCCACGGGACAGGGGGCAGATACGCAGTATTTT.

The DNA of the CDR3 is TGTGCCACCAGCAGAGCGAGGAATTCACCCCTCCACTTT. Translated: CATSRARNSPLHF. The chain employs TRBV15 and TRBJ1-6, with unresolved D. Germline V gene lookup returns CDR1 LNHNV and CDR2 YYDKDF (reference sequence). The CDR3 runs to 13 residues. The V and J ends lost 1 base and 7 bases respectively, with 5 bases between them.

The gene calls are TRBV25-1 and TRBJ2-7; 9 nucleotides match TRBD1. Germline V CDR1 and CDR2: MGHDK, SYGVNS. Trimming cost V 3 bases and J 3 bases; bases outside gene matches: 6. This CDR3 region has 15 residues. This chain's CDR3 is CASSDSGTGFYEQYF. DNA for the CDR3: TGTGCCAGCAGTGATTCCGGGACAGGGTTCTACGAGCAGTACTTC.

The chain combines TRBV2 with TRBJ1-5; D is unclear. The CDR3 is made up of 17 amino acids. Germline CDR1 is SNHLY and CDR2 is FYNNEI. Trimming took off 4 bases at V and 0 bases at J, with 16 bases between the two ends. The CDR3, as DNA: TGTGCCAGCAGTGGCCGGGTGCCCCTACATAGCAATCAGCCCCAGCATTTT. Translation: CASSGRVPLHSNQPQHF.

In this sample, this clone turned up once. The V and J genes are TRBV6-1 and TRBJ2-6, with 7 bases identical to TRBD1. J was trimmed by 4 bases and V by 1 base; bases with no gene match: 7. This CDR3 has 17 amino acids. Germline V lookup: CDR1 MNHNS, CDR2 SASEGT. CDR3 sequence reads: CASSEGYRGWGANVLTF. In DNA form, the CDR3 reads TGTGCCAGCAGTGAAGGATACAGGGGATGGGGGGCCAACGTCCTGACTTTC.

The CDR3 region has the DNA TGTGCCAGCAGCTTAACGAGACTAGGATCCTACGAGCAGTACTTC. Encoded protein: CASSLTRLGSYEQYF. The chain has TRBV7-9 and TRBJ2-7; the D gene is possibly TRBD2 (6 bases). The V gene's germline CDR1 is SEHNR and CDR2 FQNEAQ (reference sequence). This CDR3 comprises 15 residues. Trimming left V 2 bases short and J 1 base short, with 12 bases between.

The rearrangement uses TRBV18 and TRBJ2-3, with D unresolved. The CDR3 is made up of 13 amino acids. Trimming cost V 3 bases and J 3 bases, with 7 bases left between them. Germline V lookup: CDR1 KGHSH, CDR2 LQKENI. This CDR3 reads CASSPHETDTQYF. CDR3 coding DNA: TGTGCCAGCTCACCCCACGAGACAGATACGCAGTATTTT.

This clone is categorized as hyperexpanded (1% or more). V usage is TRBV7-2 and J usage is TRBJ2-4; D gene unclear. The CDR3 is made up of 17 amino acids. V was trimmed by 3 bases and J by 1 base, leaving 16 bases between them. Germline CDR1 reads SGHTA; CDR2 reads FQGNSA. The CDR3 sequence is CASSFGPRWNAKNIQYF. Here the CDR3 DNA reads TGTGCCAGCAGCTTTGGACCGAGATGGAATGCCAAAAACATTCAGTACTTC.

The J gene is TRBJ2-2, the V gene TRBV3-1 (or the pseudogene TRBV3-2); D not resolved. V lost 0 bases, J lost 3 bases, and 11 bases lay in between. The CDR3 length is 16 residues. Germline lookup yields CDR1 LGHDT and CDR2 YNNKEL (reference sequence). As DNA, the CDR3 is TGTGCCAGCAGCCAAGAGCCGGTGGTTTACACCGGGGAGCTGTTTTTT. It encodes CASSQEPVVYTGELFF.

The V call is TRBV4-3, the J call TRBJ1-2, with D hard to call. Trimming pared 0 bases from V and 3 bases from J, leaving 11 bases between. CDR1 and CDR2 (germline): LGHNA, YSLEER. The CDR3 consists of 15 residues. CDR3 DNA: TGCGCCAGCAGCCAAGATGGGGTGGCGCACTATGGCTACACCTTC. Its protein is CASSQDGVAHYGYTF.

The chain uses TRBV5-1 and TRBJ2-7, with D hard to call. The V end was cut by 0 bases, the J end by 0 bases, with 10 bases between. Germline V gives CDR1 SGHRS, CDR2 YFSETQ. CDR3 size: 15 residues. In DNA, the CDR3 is TGCGCCAGCAGCTTGGAGTTCGGAAACTCCTACGAGCAGTACTTC. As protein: CASSLEFGNSYEQYF.